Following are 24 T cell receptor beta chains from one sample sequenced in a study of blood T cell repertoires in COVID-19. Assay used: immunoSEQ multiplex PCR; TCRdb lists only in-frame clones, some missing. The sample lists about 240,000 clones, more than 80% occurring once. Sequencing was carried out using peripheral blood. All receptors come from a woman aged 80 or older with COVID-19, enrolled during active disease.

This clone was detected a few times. This CDR3 reads CASSYEAGAYNEQFF. The CDR3 DNA sequence: TGTGCCAGCAGTTACGAAGCGGGGGCATACAATGAGCAGTTCTTC. The chain is built from TRBV6-5 and TRBJ2-1; 8 nucleotides line up with TRBD2. The CDR3 contains 15 residues. Unmatched junction bases numbered 4, after V lost 2 bases and J lost 4 bases. The germline V gene has CDR1 MNHEY and CDR2 SVGAGI.

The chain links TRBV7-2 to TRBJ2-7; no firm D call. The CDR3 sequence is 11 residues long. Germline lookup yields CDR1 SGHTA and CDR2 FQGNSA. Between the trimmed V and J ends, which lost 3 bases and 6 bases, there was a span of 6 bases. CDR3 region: CASSFMREQYF. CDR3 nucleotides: TGTGCCAGCAGCTTCATGCGCGAGCAGTACTTC.

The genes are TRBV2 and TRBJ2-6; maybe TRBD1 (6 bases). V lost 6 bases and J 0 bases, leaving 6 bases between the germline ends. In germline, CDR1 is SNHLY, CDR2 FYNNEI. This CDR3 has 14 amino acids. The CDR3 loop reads CASRQGSGANVLTF. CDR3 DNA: TGTGCCAGCAGACAGGGCTCTGGGGCCAACGTCCTGACTTTC.

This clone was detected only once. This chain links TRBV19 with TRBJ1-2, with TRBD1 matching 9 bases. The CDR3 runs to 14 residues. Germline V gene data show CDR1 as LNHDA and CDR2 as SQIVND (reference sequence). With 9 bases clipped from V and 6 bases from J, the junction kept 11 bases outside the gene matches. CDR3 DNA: TGTGCCAGCCGCTTACAGGGGGCTTTCAATGGCTACACCTTC. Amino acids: CASRLQGAFNGYTF.

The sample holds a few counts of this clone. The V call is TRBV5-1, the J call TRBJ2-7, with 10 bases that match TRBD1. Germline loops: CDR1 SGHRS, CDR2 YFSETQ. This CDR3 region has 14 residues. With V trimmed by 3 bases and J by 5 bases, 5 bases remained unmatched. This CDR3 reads CASSSGTGVHEQYF. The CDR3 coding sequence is TGCGCCAGCAGCTCCGGGACAGGGGTACACGAGCAGTACTTC.

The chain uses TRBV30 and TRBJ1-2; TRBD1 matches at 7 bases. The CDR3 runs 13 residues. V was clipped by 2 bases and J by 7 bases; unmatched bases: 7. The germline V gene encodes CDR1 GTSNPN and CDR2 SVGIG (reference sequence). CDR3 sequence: CAWSKQGWAGYTF. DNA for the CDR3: TGTGCCTGGAGTAAACAGGGGTGGGCTGGCTACACCTTC.

CDR3 nucleotide sequence: TGTGCCAGTAGTATAGGGCGGTATGGCTACACCTTC. Protein sequence: CASSIGRYGYTF. The V gene is TRBV19, the J gene TRBJ1-2; D uncertain. Trimming removed 1 base at V and 5 bases at J, with 5 bases between. Germline values: CDR1 LNHDA, CDR2 SQIVND (reference sequence). The length of the CDR3 is 12 residues.

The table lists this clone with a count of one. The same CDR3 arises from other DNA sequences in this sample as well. For the CDR3, the DNA is TGTGCCAGCAGCTTAACCGGGACCGGGGAGCTGTTTTTT. Amino acid sequence: CASSLTGTGELFF. This chain joins TRBV7-3 and TRBJ2-2, with unresolved D. V lost 0 bases and J lost 5, with 4 bases in between. This CDR3 spans 13 amino acids. From germline, CDR1 is SGHTA and CDR2 FQGTGA.

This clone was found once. For the CDR3, the DNA is TGTGAAGTGCTACGGAGGAACACCGGGGAGCTGTTTTTT. Translation: CEVLRRNTGELFF. J is TRBJ2-2 and V is TRBV6-5; D uncertain. The CDR3 loop spans 13 amino acids. Per the germline V gene, CDR1 is MNHEY and CDR2 is SVGAGI.

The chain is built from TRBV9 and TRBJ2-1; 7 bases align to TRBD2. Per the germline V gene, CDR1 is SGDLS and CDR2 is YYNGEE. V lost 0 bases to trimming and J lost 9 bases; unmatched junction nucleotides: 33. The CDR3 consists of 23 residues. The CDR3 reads CASSVGLGGDPGPWPFAKAEQFF. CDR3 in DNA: TGTGCCAGCAGCGTAGGGCTTGGGGGGGACCCGGGACCTTGGCCCTTTGCGAAGGCTGAGCAGTTCTTC. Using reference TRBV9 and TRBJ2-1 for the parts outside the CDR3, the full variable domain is DSGVTQTPKHLITATGQRVTLRCSPRSGDLSVYWYQQSLDQGLQFLIQYYNGEERAKGNILERFSAQQFPDLHSELNLSSLELGDSALYFCASSVGLGGDPGPWPFAKAEQFFGPGTRLTVL.

The CDR3 nucleotides read TGTGCCAGCAGCTCGGACAGGGCCGGCAACGGGGAGCTGTTTTTT. This sequence encodes CASSSDRAGNGELFF. The chain carries TRBV11-2 and TRBJ2-2; 8 bases are a match to TRBD1. Germline V gene sequence: CDR1 SGHAT, CDR2 FQNNGV. This CDR3 comprises 15 residues. The J segment lost 7 bases and the V segment lost 4 bases, leaving 8 bases of the junction unmatched.

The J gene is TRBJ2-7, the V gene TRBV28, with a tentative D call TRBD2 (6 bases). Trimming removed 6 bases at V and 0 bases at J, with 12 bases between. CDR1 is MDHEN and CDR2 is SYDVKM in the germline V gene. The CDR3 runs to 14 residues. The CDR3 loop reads CASRGGRASYEQYF. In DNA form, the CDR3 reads TGTGCCAGCAGGGGGGGAAGGGCCTCCTACGAGCAGTACTTC.

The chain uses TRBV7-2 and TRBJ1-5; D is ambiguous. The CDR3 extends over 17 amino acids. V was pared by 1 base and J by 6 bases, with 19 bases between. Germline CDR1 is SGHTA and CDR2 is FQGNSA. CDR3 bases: TGTGCCAGCAGCTTAGAACTGGCGAGGGCTCGGAGTCAGCCCCAGCATTTT. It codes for CASSLELARARSQPQHF.

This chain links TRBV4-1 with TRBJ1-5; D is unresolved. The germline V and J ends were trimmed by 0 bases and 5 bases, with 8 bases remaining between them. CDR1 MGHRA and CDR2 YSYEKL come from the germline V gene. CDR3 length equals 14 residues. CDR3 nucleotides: TGCGCCAGCAGCCAAGATGGGAGGGATCAGCCCCAGCATTTT. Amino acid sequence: CASSQDGRDQPQHF.

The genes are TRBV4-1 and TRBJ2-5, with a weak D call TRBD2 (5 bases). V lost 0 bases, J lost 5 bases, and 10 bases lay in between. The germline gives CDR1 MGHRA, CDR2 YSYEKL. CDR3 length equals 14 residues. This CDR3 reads CASSQDRRGETQYF. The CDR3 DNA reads TGCGCCAGCAGCCAAGATCGAAGAGGGGAGACCCAGTACTTC.

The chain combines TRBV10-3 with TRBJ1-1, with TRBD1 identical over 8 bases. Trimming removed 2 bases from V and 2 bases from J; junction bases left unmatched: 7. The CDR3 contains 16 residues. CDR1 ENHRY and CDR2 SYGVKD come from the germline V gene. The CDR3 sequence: CAISEILRGRNTEAFF. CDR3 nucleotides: TGTGCCATCAGTGAGATCCTCAGGGGGCGTAACACTGAAGCTTTCTTT.

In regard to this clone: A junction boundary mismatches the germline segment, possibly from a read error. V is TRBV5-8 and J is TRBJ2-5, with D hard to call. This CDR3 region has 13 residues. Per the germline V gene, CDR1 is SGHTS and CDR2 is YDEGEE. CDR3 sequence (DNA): TGTGCCAGCACCTTGCTGGCCCAAGAGACCCAGTACTTC. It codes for CASTLLAQETQYF.

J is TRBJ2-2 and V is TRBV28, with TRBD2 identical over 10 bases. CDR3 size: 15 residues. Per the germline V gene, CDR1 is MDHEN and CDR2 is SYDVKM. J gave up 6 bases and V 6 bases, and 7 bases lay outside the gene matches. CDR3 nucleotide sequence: TGTGCCAGCAGGAAGCGGGAGGGGGTCGCCGGGGAGCTGTTTTTT. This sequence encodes CASRKREGVAGELFF.

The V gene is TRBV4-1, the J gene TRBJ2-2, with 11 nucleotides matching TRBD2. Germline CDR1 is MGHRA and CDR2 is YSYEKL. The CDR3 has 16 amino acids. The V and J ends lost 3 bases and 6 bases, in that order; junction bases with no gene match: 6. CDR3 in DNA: TGCGCCAGCAGCCATCTTAGCGGGGGGGCCCCCGGGGAGCTGTTTTTT. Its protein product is CASSHLSGGAPGELFF.

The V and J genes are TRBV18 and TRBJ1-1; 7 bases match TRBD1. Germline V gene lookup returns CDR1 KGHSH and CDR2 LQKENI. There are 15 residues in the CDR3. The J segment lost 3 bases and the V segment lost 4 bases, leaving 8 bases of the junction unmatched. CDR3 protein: CASSLTGAGDTEAFF. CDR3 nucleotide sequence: TGTGCCAGCTCACTCACAGGGGCAGGTGACACTGAAGCTTTCTTT.

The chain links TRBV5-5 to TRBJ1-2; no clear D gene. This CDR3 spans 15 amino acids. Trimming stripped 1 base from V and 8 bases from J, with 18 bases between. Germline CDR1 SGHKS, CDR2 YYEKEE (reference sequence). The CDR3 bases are TGTGCCAGCAGCTTGCACGGGAGCCCTTTATCGGGCTACACCTTC. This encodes CASSLHGSPLSGYTF. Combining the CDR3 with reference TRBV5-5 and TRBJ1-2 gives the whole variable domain DAGVTQSPTHLIKTRGQQVTLRCSPISGHKSVSWYQQVLGQGPQFIFQYYEKEERGRGNFPDRFSARQFPNYSSELNVNALLLGDSALYLCASSLHGSPLSGYTFGSGTRLTVV.

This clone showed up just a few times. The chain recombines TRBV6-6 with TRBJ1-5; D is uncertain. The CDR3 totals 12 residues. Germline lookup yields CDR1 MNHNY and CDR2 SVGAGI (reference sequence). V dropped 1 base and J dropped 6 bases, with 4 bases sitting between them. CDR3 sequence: CASSYYGQPQHF. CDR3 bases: TGTGCCAGCAGTTACTACGGTCAGCCCCAGCATTTT.

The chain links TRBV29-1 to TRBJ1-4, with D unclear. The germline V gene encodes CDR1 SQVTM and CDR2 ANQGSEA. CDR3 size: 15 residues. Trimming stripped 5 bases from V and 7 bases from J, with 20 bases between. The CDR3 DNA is TGCAGCGTTATCAGAACCGGGTCCCGAGGTGAAAAACTGTTTTTT. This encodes CSVIRTGSRGEKLFF. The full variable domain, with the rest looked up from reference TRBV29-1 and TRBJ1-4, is SAVISQKPSRDICQRGTSLTIQCQVDSQVTMMFWYRQQPGQSLTLIATANQGSEATYESGFVIDKFPISRPNLTFSTLTVSNMSPEDSSIYLCSVIRTGSRGEKLFFGSGTQLSVL.

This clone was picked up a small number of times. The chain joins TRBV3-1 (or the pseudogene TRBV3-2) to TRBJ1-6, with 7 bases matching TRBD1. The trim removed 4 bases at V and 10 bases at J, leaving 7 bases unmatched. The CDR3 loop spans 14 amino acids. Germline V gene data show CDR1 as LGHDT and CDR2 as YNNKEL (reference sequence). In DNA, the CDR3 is TGTGCCAGCAGCCGACAGGGATCGGGATCACCCCTCCACTTT. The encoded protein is CASSRQGSGSPLHF.